These T cell receptor beta chains were read from a single sample in a study of cytomegalovirus exposure and HLA in healthy donors. Only in-frame clones appear in the TCRdb table, and some are missing; sequencing was by immunoSEQ multiplex PCR. The sample carries 87,000 or so clones, 77% recorded once. Material for sequencing was PBMCs. These receptors were taken from a woman aged 40 to 50 in good health and CMV-seronegative. Both conserved end residues are part of each CDR3. Fields, in order: J gene, V gene, clone size, D gene, CDR3 DNA, CDR3 protein. D genes are given only for firm matches. Expanded clones are given a class, and other clones once, few, many or no size at all.

j_call: TRBJ1-1
v_call: TRBV7-9
clone_size: NA
d_call: NA
cdr3_nt: TGTGCCAGCAGCTTAGTAAGGGGTCCTGTACAAGCTTTCTTT
cdr3_aa: CASSLVRGPVQAFF

j_call: TRBJ1-2
v_call: TRBV7-2
clone_size: NA
d_call: NA
cdr3_nt: TGTGCCAGCAGTGGGGCCTCTTATGGCTACACCTTC
cdr3_aa: CASSGASYGYTF

j_call: TRBJ1-1
v_call: TRBV5-4
clone_size: NA
d_call: NA
cdr3_nt: TGTGCCAGCAGCTTTAGGGGGAACACTGAAGCTTTCTTT
cdr3_aa: CASSFRGNTEAFF

j_call: TRBJ2-1
v_call: TRBV2
clone_size: NA
d_call: NA
cdr3_nt: TGTGCCAGCAGTGAAGCGGGGGGCTCCTACAATGAGCAGTTCTTC
cdr3_aa: CASSEAGGSYNEQFF

j_call: TRBJ2-5
v_call: TRBV5-1
clone_size: NA
d_call: TRBD2
cdr3_nt: TGCGCCAGTAGCGGGTCGGGGGAGAGAGAGACCCAGTACTTC
cdr3_aa: CASSGSGERETQYF

j_call: TRBJ1-3
v_call: TRBV7-9
clone_size: NA
d_call: NA
cdr3_nt: TGTGCCAGGGGGGGGTCTGGAAACACCATATATTTT
cdr3_aa: CARGGSGNTIYF

j_call: TRBJ2-2
v_call: TRBV7-3
clone_size: NA
d_call: NA
cdr3_nt: TGTGCCAGCAGCTTACGCGGCACCGGGGAGCTGTTTTTT
cdr3_aa: CASSLRGTGELFF

j_call: TRBJ1-6
v_call: TRBV7-2
clone_size: NA
d_call: NA
cdr3_nt: TGTGCCAGCAGCTTAGCTTTCGACGGCGGATCACCCCTCCACTTT
cdr3_aa: CASSLAFDGGSPLHF

j_call: TRBJ2-6
v_call: TRBV9
clone_size: NA
d_call: NA
cdr3_nt: TGTGCCAGCACCCGAGGGGGAGTAGGCGGTAGCTCTGGGGCCAACGTCCTGACTTTC
cdr3_aa: CASTRGGVGGSSGANVLTF

j_call: TRBJ1-1
v_call: TRBV5-4
clone_size: once
d_call: NA
cdr3_nt: TGTGCCAGCACCCCTGGCAGGGTCTCCGTGAACACTGAAGCTTTCTTT
cdr3_aa: CASTPGRVSVNTEAFF

j_call: TRBJ2-5
v_call: TRBV2
clone_size: once
d_call: NA
cdr3_nt: TGTGCCAGCAGCGGGGGACAAGAGACCCAGTACTTC
cdr3_aa: CASSGGQETQYF

j_call: TRBJ1-6
v_call: TRBV4-2
clone_size: NA
d_call: NA
cdr3_nt: TGTGCCAGCAGCCAAGGCGGGGCCGCAAGCTCCTATAATTCACCCCTCCACTTT
cdr3_aa: CASSQGGAASSYNSPLHF

j_call: TRBJ1-2
v_call: TRBV19
clone_size: NA
d_call: NA
cdr3_nt: TGTGCCAGTAGGGCCCACAGCTATGGCTACACCTTC
cdr3_aa: CASRAHSYGYTF

j_call: TRBJ1-2
v_call: TRBV19
clone_size: NA
d_call: NA
cdr3_nt: TGTGCCAGTAGCGGAGCTCGGGGGGGCTACACCTTC
cdr3_aa: CASSGARGGYTF

j_call: TRBJ2-1
v_call: TRBV6-1
clone_size: NA
d_call: TRBD2
cdr3_nt: TGTGCCAGCAGTGAAGACGGACTAGCGGGGGAAGCAAGCTACAATGAGCAGTTCTTC
cdr3_aa: CASSEDGLAGEASYNEQFF

j_call: TRBJ1-6
v_call: TRBV4-1
clone_size: NA
d_call: NA
cdr3_nt: TGCGCCAGCAGCCATCAAGGGGATTCACCCCTCCACTTT
cdr3_aa: CASSHQGDSPLHF

j_call: TRBJ1-2
v_call: TRBV30
clone_size: few
d_call: NA
cdr3_nt: TGTGCCTGGAGTGTACTGTATGGCTACACCTTC
cdr3_aa: CAWSVLYGYTF

j_call: TRBJ1-1
v_call: TRBV6-5
clone_size: NA
d_call: NA
cdr3_nt: TGTGCCAGCAGTTACCAGGGATTGGGCACTGAGGCTTTCTTT
cdr3_aa: CASSYQGLGTEAFF

j_call: TRBJ2-7
v_call: TRBV28
clone_size: NA
d_call: TRBD1
cdr3_nt: TGTGCCAGCAGTTTAACCGAGGACAGGGCGGTCGAGCAGTACTTC
cdr3_aa: CASSLTEDRAVEQYF

j_call: TRBJ2-7
v_call: TRBV2
clone_size: NA
d_call: NA
cdr3_nt: TGTGCCAGCAGAACAGGGAGCTCCTACGAGCAGTACTTC
cdr3_aa: CASRTGSSYEQYF

j_call: TRBJ2-7
v_call: TRBV25-1
clone_size: NA
d_call: TRBD1
cdr3_nt: TGTGCCAGCAGTGGCCAATTAGGGACAGGTCCCTACGAGCAGTACTTC
cdr3_aa: CASSGQLGTGPYEQYF

j_call: TRBJ2-3
v_call: TRBV13
clone_size: NA
d_call: NA
cdr3_nt: TGTGCCAGCAGCTCTTCACTAGTCCCAGATACGCAGTATTTT
cdr3_aa: CASSSSLVPDTQYF

j_call: TRBJ2-1
v_call: TRBV5-1
clone_size: NA
d_call: TRBD2
cdr3_nt: TGCGCCAGCAGCTTGACTAGCGGGGGGAACAATGAGCAGTTCTTC
cdr3_aa: CASSLTSGGNNEQFF

j_call: TRBJ2-2
v_call: TRBV2
clone_size: NA
d_call: NA
cdr3_nt: TGTGCCAGCAGTGAAGGGTTAGGGCGGGGGCGCGGCACCGGGGAGCTGTTTTTT
cdr3_aa: CASSEGLGRGRGTGELFF

j_call: TRBJ1-1
v_call: TRBV5-1
clone_size: few
d_call: NA
cdr3_nt: TGCGCCAGCAGCTTCGGGGGGCTAAACACTGAAGCTTTCTTT
cdr3_aa: CASSFGGLNTEAFF

j_call: TRBJ1-1
v_call: TRBV2
clone_size: NA
d_call: TRBD1
cdr3_nt: TGTGCCAGTGGGGTCCAGGGGGCGGTCGCGGAAGCTTTCTTT
cdr3_aa: CASGVQGAVAEAFF

j_call: TRBJ2-7
v_call: TRBV2
clone_size: few
d_call: TRBD2
cdr3_nt: TGTGCCAGCACCCCGGGACTAGCGTTCGAGCAGTACTTC
cdr3_aa: CASTPGLAFEQYF

j_call: TRBJ2-7
v_call: TRBV5-1
clone_size: NA
d_call: TRBD1
cdr3_nt: TGCGCCAGCAGCTTTGGGACAGCTTCGTACTACGAGCAGTACTTC
cdr3_aa: CASSFGTASYYEQYF

j_call: TRBJ1-5
v_call: TRBV19
clone_size: NA
d_call: TRBD1
cdr3_nt: TGTGCCAGTAGTCGAAGCCCCATCCAGGGACAGAAAAATCAGCCCCAGCATTTT
cdr3_aa: CASSRSPIQGQKNQPQHF

j_call: TRBJ2-3
v_call: TRBV7-6
clone_size: NA
d_call: TRBD2
cdr3_nt: TGTGCCAGCAGCCCTTCTAGCGGGGGGGCCCGGGCAGATACGCAGTATTTT
cdr3_aa: CASSPSSGGARADTQYF

j_call: TRBJ2-7
v_call: TRBV15
clone_size: NA
d_call: TRBD2
cdr3_nt: TGTGCCACCAGCCGGATAAGCGGGGGACCCTACGAGCAGTACTTC
cdr3_aa: CATSRISGGPYEQYF

j_call: TRBJ2-6
v_call: TRBV4-3
clone_size: NA
d_call: NA
cdr3_nt: TGCGCCAGCAGCCAATCAGGCAGGGGCTATTTGCTTTCTGGGGCCAACGTCCTGACTTTC
cdr3_aa: CASSQSGRGYLLSGANVLTF

j_call: TRBJ2-5
v_call: TRBV2
clone_size: NA
d_call: NA
cdr3_nt: TGTGCCAGCAGTGTAGGTCACAGGGCTGAGGAGACCCAGTACTTC
cdr3_aa: CASSVGHRAEETQYF

j_call: TRBJ2-7
v_call: TRBV10-3
clone_size: NA
d_call: TRBD1
cdr3_nt: TGTGCCATCAGTGTACCGGGACAGGGAATCTACGAGCAGTACTTC
cdr3_aa: CAISVPGQGIYEQYF

j_call: TRBJ1-6
v_call: TRBV5-1
clone_size: few
d_call: NA
cdr3_nt: TGCGCCAGCAGCCCCTGGACAGAATCCAGTTCACCCCTCCACTTT
cdr3_aa: CASSPWTESSSPLHF

j_call: TRBJ1-4
v_call: TRBV6-1
clone_size: NA
d_call: NA
cdr3_nt: TGTGCCAGCAGCTCCGGGACATCAGGAAGGAAACTGTTTTTT
cdr3_aa: CASSSGTSGRKLFF

j_call: TRBJ1-2
v_call: TRBV7-9
clone_size: large
d_call: NA
cdr3_nt: TGTGCCAGCACCTGGCGGAGCATCGGAGGCTACACCTTC
cdr3_aa: CASTWRSIGGYTF

j_call: TRBJ2-1
v_call: TRBV9
clone_size: NA
d_call: TRBD2
cdr3_nt: TGTGCCAGCAGCGCCGGGAGCGGGGGGCACAATGAGCAGTTCTTC
cdr3_aa: CASSAGSGGHNEQFF

j_call: TRBJ1-5
v_call: TRBV21-1
clone_size: NA
d_call: NA
cdr3_nt: TGTGCCAGTAAAGGGACAGGCGGGAATCAGCCCCAGCATTTT
cdr3_aa: CASKGTGGNQPQHF

j_call: TRBJ2-5
v_call: TRBV7-6
clone_size: NA
d_call: NA
cdr3_nt: TGTGCCAGCAGCTCCGGACTAAAAGAGACCCAGTACTTC
cdr3_aa: CASSSGLKETQYF

j_call: TRBJ1-5
v_call: TRBV27
clone_size: NA
d_call: NA
cdr3_nt: TGTGCCAGCAGTCAGGCGAGGGGGCAGCCCCAGCATTTT
cdr3_aa: CASSQARGQPQHF

j_call: TRBJ2-7
v_call: TRBV6-1
clone_size: NA
d_call: TRBD2
cdr3_nt: TGTGCCAGCAGGAAGCGGGGGGTACTGGAGCAGTACTTC
cdr3_aa: CASRKRGVLEQYF

j_call: TRBJ2-7
v_call: TRBV2
clone_size: NA
d_call: NA
cdr3_nt: TGTGCCAGCAGTGAGACCGGGATACCCTACGAGCAGTACTTC
cdr3_aa: CASSETGIPYEQYF

j_call: TRBJ2-7
v_call: TRBV15
clone_size: NA
d_call: NA
cdr3_nt: TGTGCCACCAGCAGCGGAGGACTCTACGAGCAGTACTTC
cdr3_aa: CATSSGGLYEQYF

j_call: TRBJ2-5
v_call: TRBV2
clone_size: NA
d_call: TRBD2
cdr3_nt: TGTGCCAGCAGCGACTATCGACTAGCGGGGTTAGTGCAAGAGACCCAGTACTTC
cdr3_aa: CASSDYRLAGLVQETQYF

j_call: TRBJ2-1
v_call: TRBV7-2
clone_size: NA
d_call: TRBD1
cdr3_nt: TGTGCCAGCAGCTTGGACAGGGGTAATGAGCAGTTCTTC
cdr3_aa: CASSLDRGNEQFF

j_call: TRBJ1-2
v_call: TRBV6-5
clone_size: NA
d_call: NA
cdr3_nt: TGTGCCAGCAGTTACCGGGCAGGCGGAGGTTATGGCTACACCTTC
cdr3_aa: CASSYRAGGGYGYTF

j_call: TRBJ1-1
v_call: TRBV27
clone_size: NA
d_call: TRBD1
cdr3_nt: TGTGCCAGCAGATGGACAGGGGGCACTGAAGCTTTCTTT
cdr3_aa: CASRWTGGTEAFF

j_call: TRBJ1-5
v_call: TRBV7-9
clone_size: NA
d_call: NA
cdr3_nt: TGTGCCAGCAGCTTATCTTCGGGGAGTCAGCCCCAGCATTTT
cdr3_aa: CASSLSSGSQPQHF

j_call: TRBJ1-1
v_call: TRBV30
clone_size: few
d_call: NA
cdr3_nt: TGTGCCTGGGTCCGACAGGCGAGGGACACTGAAGCTTTCTTT
cdr3_aa: CAWVRQARDTEAFF

j_call: TRBJ1-6
v_call: TRBV7-9
clone_size: NA
d_call: NA
cdr3_nt: TGTGCCAGCAGCTCCGGGACAAGAATGAATTCACCCCTCCACTTT
cdr3_aa: CASSSGTRMNSPLHF